The 23 T cell receptor beta chains below were found in one sample sequenced in a study of control samples from healthy donors and cancer patients. Only in-frame clones appear in the TCRdb table, and some are missing; sequencing was by immunoSEQ multiplex PCR. The sample records roughly 34,000 clones, 86% being singletons. Sequenced sample: PBMCs. These receptors originate from a woman aged 40 to 49 with lung cancer.

V usage is TRBV24-1 and J usage is TRBJ2-1; no reliable D call. Germline CDR1 KGHDR, CDR2 SFDVKD. V shed 2 bases and J shed 1 base, with 5 bases lying between them. The CDR3 spans 14 residues. Here the CDR3 DNA reads TGTGCCACCAGTGATTGGCAGTCCTACAATGAGCAGTTCTTC. This gives the protein CATSDWQSYNEQFF.

This clone showed up just once. The genes are TRBV7-9 and TRBJ1-2, with D uncertain. The CDR3 loop spans 14 amino acids. The V end lost 1 base, the J end lost 1 base, and 7 bases lay between the germline ends. The germline V gene encodes CDR1 SEHNR and CDR2 FQNEAQ (reference sequence). This CDR3 is CASSLGGVNYGYTF. Written as DNA, the CDR3 is TGTGCCAGCAGCTTAGGCGGCGTTAACTATGGCTACACCTTC.

The V gene is TRBV12-5, the J gene TRBJ2-3, with 7 bases identical to TRBD2. There are 14 residues in the CDR3. The ends lost 1 base at V and 4 bases at J; junction bases unmatched: 2. Per the germline V gene, CDR1 is LGHNT and CDR2 is FRNRAP. The CDR3 region is CASGLGGGADTQYF. The CDR3 nucleotides are TGTGCTAGTGGTTTGGGTGGGGGGGCAGATACGCAGTATTTT.

The chain couples TRBV7-2 to TRBJ2-3; D uncertain. This CDR3 comprises 17 residues. The V and J ends lost 3 bases and 2 bases respectively, with 18 bases between them. From germline, CDR1 is SGHTA and CDR2 FQGNSA. The CDR3: CASSFGWGVGITDTQYF. CDR3 DNA sequence: TGTGCCAGCAGCTTCGGGTGGGGTGTGGGTATCACAGATACGCAGTATTTT.

The table lists this clone with a count of one. The gene calls are TRBV7-2 and TRBJ2-5; D is possibly TRBD2 (6 bases). The CDR3 has 13 residues. Per germline, CDR1 SGHTA and CDR2 FQGNSA. Trimming took off 1 base at V and 5 bases at J, with 8 bases between the two ends. This CDR3 reads CASSLVGGETQYF. Written as DNA, the CDR3 is TGTGCCAGCAGCTTAGTTGGGGGGGAGACCCAGTACTTC.

V is TRBV24-1 and J is TRBJ1-4; D gene unclear. The CDR3 sequence is 14 residues long. Looked up from germline, CDR1 is KGHDR and CDR2 is SFDVKD. Deletions cut 3 bases from V and 1 base from J, with 5 bases between. The CDR3 DNA follows: TGTGCCACCAGTGATGGGCTAACTAATGAAAAACTGTTTTTT. The encoded protein is CATSDGLTNEKLFF.

The chain combines TRBV4-1 with TRBJ1-1; no definite D call. The germline CDR1 and CDR2 sequences are MGHRA and YSYEKL. The CDR3 extends over 12 amino acids. V was trimmed by 6 bases and J by 2 bases, leaving 7 bases between them. CDR3 region: CASRSSNTEAFF. CDR3 in DNA: TGCGCCAGCAGAAGTAGTAACACTGAAGCTTTCTTT.

The V gene is TRBV6-5, the J gene TRBJ2-1; D may match TRBD1 or TRBD2 (5 bases each). With 2 bases removed from V and 5 bases from J, the gap between germline ends came to 13 bases. The CDR3 spans 15 residues. Germline-derived CDR1 and CDR2 are MNHEY and SVGAGI. The CDR3 is CASSYDRDDDNEQFF. As DNA, the CDR3 is TGTGCCAGCAGTTACGACCGGGACGACGACAATGAGCAGTTCTTC.

This rearrangement joins TRBV7-8 to TRBJ1-2; 7 bases match TRBD1. The CDR3 covers 15 residues. The germline gives CDR1 SGHVS, CDR2 FQNEAQ. V lost 1 base and J lost 4; bases outside the gene matches: 6. CDR3: CASSLGGQLTYGYTF. DNA of the CDR3: TGTGCCAGCAGCTTAGGGGGACAGCTAACCTATGGCTACACCTTC.

The J gene is TRBJ2-3, the V gene TRBV19; 8 positions match TRBD2. The ends lost 6 bases at V and 0 bases at J; junction bases unmatched: 5. The V gene's germline CDR1 is LNHDA and CDR2 SQIVND (reference sequence). This CDR3 has 15 amino acids. DNA for the CDR3: TGTGCCAGTAGCCATACTAGCGGTAGCACAGATACGCAGTATTTT. Translation: CASSHTSGSTDTQYF.

This chain links TRBV6-2 or TRBV6-3 with TRBJ2-7, with D tentatively TRBD1 (6 bases). Per the germline V gene, CDR1 is MNHEY and CDR2 is SVGEGT. The CDR3 is 15 residues long. Trimming pared 4 bases from V and 2 bases from J, leaving 15 bases between. The CDR3 sequence: CASSSPEGVTYEQYF. CDR3 DNA: TGTGCCAGCAGTTCCCCCGAGGGGGTTACCTACGAGCAGTACTTC.

The chain carries TRBV28 and TRBJ2-7, with 10 positions matching TRBD2. The germline V gene encodes CDR1 MDHEN and CDR2 SYDVKM. The CDR3 extends over 14 amino acids. With V trimmed by 5 bases and J by 2 bases, 3 bases remained unmatched. The CDR3, as DNA: TGTGCCAGCAGTGTAGCGGGGGGAGCCTACGAGCAGTACTTC. Its translation is CASSVAGGAYEQYF. Full variable domain (rest looked up from reference TRBV28 and TRBJ2-7): DVKVTQSSRYLVKRTGEKVFLECVQDMDHENMFWYRQDPGLGLRLIYFSYDVKMKEKGDIPEGYSVSREKKERFSLILESASTNQTSMYLCASSVAGGAYEQYFGPGTRLTVT.

This clone came up a few times. The chain is built from TRBV2 and TRBJ2-7; D remains ambiguous. Germline CDR1 is SNHLY and CDR2 is FYNNEI. This CDR3 is 10 amino acids long. The V end was cut by 8 bases, the J end by 3 bases, with 5 bases between. This CDR3 reads CASGFYEQYF. The CDR3 DNA follows: TGTGCCAGCGGGTTCTACGAGCAGTACTTC.

The chain couples TRBV7-2 to TRBJ2-2, with D uncertain. The CDR3 sequence is 12 residues long. Germline loops: CDR1 SGHTA, CDR2 FQGNSA. Trimming took off 5 bases at V and 1 base at J, with 2 bases between the two ends. CDR3 in amino acids: CASSRNTGELFF. Written as DNA, the CDR3 is TGTGCCAGCAGCCGGAACACCGGGGAGCTGTTTTTT. Full variable domain (remainder filled in from reference TRBV7-2 and TRBJ2-2): GAGVSQSPSNKVTEKGKDVELRCDPISGHTALYWYRQSLGQGLEFLIYFQGNSAPDKSGLPSDRFSAERTGGSVSTLTIQRTQQEDSAVYLCASSRNTGELFFGEGSRLTVL.

This rearrangement joins TRBV5-5 to TRBJ1-6; D might be TRBD1 (5 bases). The CDR3 contains 18 residues. CDR1 and CDR2 (germline): SGHKS, YYEKEE (reference sequence). V was clipped by 0 bases and J by 8 bases, with 21 bases between them. In DNA, the CDR3 is TGTGCCAGCAGCTTGGGGCCCCTGGTAGGGGAGTTTCATTCACCCCTCCACTTT. It specifies CASSLGPLVGEFHSPLHF.

V is TRBV30 and J is TRBJ1-5; D gene unclear. CDR3 length: 16 amino acids. The germline V and J ends were trimmed by 0 bases and 1 base, with 13 bases remaining between them. CDR1 is GTSNPN and CDR2 is SVGIG in the germline V gene (reference sequence). This chain's CDR3 is CAWSVPRTASNQPQHF. Written as DNA, the CDR3 is TGTGCCTGGAGTGTACCACGGACGGCGAGCAATCAGCCCCAGCATTTT.

A single count supports this clone. The V and J genes are TRBV7-2 and TRBJ2-5; 16 bases fit TRBD2. The CDR3 sequence is 19 residues long. The V gene end was trimmed by 0 bases and the J gene end by 5 bases; junction bases not matched to a gene: 9. The V gene's germline CDR1 is SGHTA and CDR2 FQGNSA. The CDR3 nucleotides read TGTGCCAGCAGCTTAGCCGGGACTAGCGGGGGGGCAGGTCAGGAGACCCAGTACTTC. As protein: CASSLAGTSGGAGQETQYF.

The rearrangement links TRBV3-1 (or the pseudogene TRBV3-2) to TRBJ2-7; D is perhaps TRBD2 (6 bases). The germline V gene has CDR1 LGHDT and CDR2 YNNKEL (reference sequence). Trimming took 1 base from V and 6 from J, leaving 10 bases between them. This CDR3 comprises 13 residues. The CDR3 loop reads CASSQALAGEQYF. In DNA form, the CDR3 reads TGTGCCAGCAGCCAAGCACTAGCAGGCGAGCAGTACTTC.

The chain is built from TRBV24-1 and TRBJ2-6, with 9 bases fitting TRBD1. The CDR3 extends over 17 amino acids. Germline CDR1 is KGHDR and CDR2 is SFDVKD. The V and J ends lost 4 bases and 4 bases, in that order; junction bases with no gene match: 7. The CDR3 loop is CATSDGTGNAGANVLTF. DNA for the CDR3: TGTGCCACCAGTGACGGGACAGGGAATGCGGGGGCCAACGTCCTGACTTTC.

The chain carries TRBV20-1 and TRBJ1-4; D call uncertain. Looked up from germline, CDR1 is DFQATT and CDR2 is SNEGSKA (reference sequence). The CDR3 runs to 11 residues. The V end was cut by 8 bases, the J end by 4 bases, with 8 bases between. CDR3 coding DNA: TGCAGTACCCTCAGTAATGAAAAACTGTTTTTT. It codes for CSTLSNEKLFF.

V and J are TRBV6-6 and TRBJ1-2; tentative D call: TRBD1 (6 bases). Germline V gene sequence: CDR1 MNHNY, CDR2 SVGAGI (reference sequence). This CDR3 region has 14 residues. The germline V and J ends were trimmed by 8 bases and 1 base, with 14 bases remaining between them. This CDR3 reads CASEQGEGNYGYTF. The CDR3 nucleotides read TGTGCCAGCGAACAGGGAGAGGGTAACTATGGCTACACCTTC.

The rearrangement joins TRBV28 to TRBJ1-1, with D perhaps TRBD1 (5 bases). Trimming took 8 bases from V and 10 from J, leaving 23 bases between them. Germline CDR1 reads MDHEN; CDR2 reads SYDVKM. This CDR3 contains 14 residues. This CDR3 is CASDPLGEREVAFF. The CDR3 DNA reads TGTGCCAGCGACCCTCTGGGGGAAAGGGAAGTAGCTTTCTTT.

The V and J genes are TRBV2 and TRBJ1-6; no definite D call. The CDR3 is 11 residues long. The germline gives CDR1 SNHLY, CDR2 FYNNEI. With 3 bases removed from V and 11 bases from J, the gap between germline ends came to 5 bases. CDR3 amino acids: CASSEAPPLHF. As DNA, the CDR3 is TGTGCCAGCAGTGAGGCCCCACCCCTCCACTTT.